The 7 T cell receptor beta chains below come from one sample, sequenced in a study of a mutant IDH1 vaccine in newly diagnosed glioma. No antigens are known for them. The protocol was immunoSEQ multiplex PCR, while the TCRdb copy is restricted to in-frame clones and leaves out a portion. The data hold over 45,000 clones, with around 81% observed a single time. Time point meaning: week 5, during vaccination. Topical imiquimod was applied with each vaccine dose, which held 300 ug of mutant IDH1 20-mer peptide. Sample: PBMCs, taken from a glioma patient whose treatment included an IDH1 peptide vaccine. These receptors all stem from a man aged 30 to 39 with glioma.

The chain employs TRBV7-2 and TRBJ1-1, with D possibly being TRBD1 (5 bases). V lost 4 bases to trimming and J lost 4 bases, with 13 bases between them. Germline lookup yields CDR1 SGHTA and CDR2 FQGNSA. The CDR3 length is 14 residues. CDR3 nucleotides: TGTGCCAGCAGCTCCCTCGGGGGTCTCACTGAAGCTTTCTTT. The encoded protein is CASSSLGGLTEAFF.

The rearrangement joins TRBV27 to TRBJ2-7; 7 bases match TRBD1. CDR3 length equals 15 residues. The germline V gene encodes CDR1 MNHEY and CDR2 SMNVEV (reference sequence). The junction had 8 bases not matched to a gene; V was cut back by 5 bases and J by 1 base. The DNA of the CDR3 is TGTGCCAGCAGTCCCCGGGACAGATTTTCCTACGAGCAGTACTTC. Its translation is CASSPRDRFSYEQYF.

The sample holds one count of this clone. The chain joins TRBV18 to TRBJ2-7, with D hard to call. The CDR3 sequence is 13 residues long. The germline gives CDR1 KGHSH, CDR2 LQKENI. Trimming shortened V by 1 base and J by 5 bases, and 9 bases separated the two germline ends. The CDR3 nucleotides read TGTGCCAGCTCACCACGGGTCCGGGACGAGCAGTACTTC. Its translation is CASSPRVRDEQYF.

The rearrangement links TRBV5-6 to TRBJ2-7; 12 bases are shared with TRBD2. Germline CDR1 and CDR2: SGHDT and YYEEEE. The CDR3 spans 17 residues. The V and J ends lost 4 bases and 2 bases, in that order; junction bases with no gene match: 10. As DNA, the CDR3 is TGTGCCAGCAGCCTACGACTAGCGGGGGTTCGAACCTACGAGCAGTACTTC. Its translation is CASSLRLAGVRTYEQYF.

The chain uses TRBV18 and TRBJ2-5; no clear D gene. Germline CDR1 is KGHSH and CDR2 is LQKENI. The V and J ends lost 2 bases and 14 bases respectively, with 18 bases between them. There are 13 residues in the CDR3. CDR3 sequence reads: CASSPGSSQNLYF. CDR3 DNA sequence: TGTGCCAGCTCACCAGGGTCCAGCCAGAACCTCTACTTC.

The rearrangement uses TRBV5-8 and TRBJ2-1, with TRBD1 matching over 9 bases. There are 16 residues in the CDR3. After removal of 4 bases from V and 0 bases from J, the junction contained 5 bases not matched to a gene. Germline V gene data show CDR1 as SGHTS and CDR2 as YDEGEE. The DNA for the CDR3 is TGTGCCAGCAGCCATGACAGGGGGAGCTCCTACAATGAGCAGTTCTTC. This gives the protein CASSHDRGSSYNEQFF.

CDR3 amino acids: CASSPLNSGGASDTQYF. In DNA form, the CDR3 reads TGTGCCAGTAGTCCATTAAATAGCGGGGGGGCCTCGGATACGCAGTATTTT. The chain has TRBV19 and TRBJ2-3; 11 bases agree with TRBD2. The CDR3 consists of 17 residues. Germline V gives CDR1 LNHDA, CDR2 SQIVND (reference sequence). V dropped 5 bases and J dropped 6; count of bases not matched to a gene: 13.